A few counts support the clone carrying this TCR beta chain. Its specificity is unknown. This entry belongs to a study of metastatic and nonmetastatic thyroid tumors. Background on the study: Repertoires from malignant and benign thyroid patients were compared across blood and tumor or nodule tissue. Study-level findings and limits: Malignant tumors reportedly showed significantly higher TCR beta diversity than benign nodules in both blood and tumor.

No treatment of any kind had been given to any patient before thyroid surgery. The CDR3 has 14 amino acids. The germline V gene has CDR1 SGHRS and CDR2 YFSETQ. V shed 3 bases and J 10 bases; nucleotides not matched to a gene: 6. Original processing notes: The distant-metastasis classifier for papillary thyroid cancer was built from CDR3 differences across clinicopathological groups. TCRdb re-called the PCR reads via MiXCR. TCRdb assigned the V and J calls; the authors' analysis was not used. The table shows 7,000 to 8,500 clones, with approximately 31% occurring only once. Sequenced input: tumor tissue. The sequence came from a female donor with papillary thyroid cancer or a benign thyroid nodule (not recorded which). Some clones in this sample may be carry-over from other donors' samples. The genes are TRBV5-1 and TRBJ1-6; TRBD1 aligns across 8 bases. The CDR3 is CASSWTGLGSPLHF. The CDR3 DNA sequence: TGCGCCAGCAGCTGGACAGGGTTGGGCTCACCCCTCCACTTT.